This passage covers 26 T cell receptor beta chains from one sample sequenced in a study of shared clonotypes between healthy human individuals. The naive CD8 population came from CD45RO-negative cells selected for CCR7, without terminally differentiated effector memory CD45RA+ cells. Clones were read by immunoSEQ multiplex PCR, and TCRdb kept only the in-frame ones, dropping some. The table lists around 2.1 million clones, just over 90% of them singletons. The sample was naive CD8+ T cells from PBMCs. These receptors all stem from a man aged 18-30 years in good health. Some clones in this sample may be carry-over from other donors' samples.

The chain couples TRBV5-6 to TRBJ2-7; D not certain. Looked up from germline, CDR1 is SGHDT and CDR2 is YYEEEE. V lost 2 bases to trimming and J lost 7 bases, with 10 bases between them. The CDR3 is made up of 12 amino acids. CDR3 region: CASSFGSEEQYF. DNA for the CDR3: TGTGCCAGCAGCTTCGGGTCGGAGGAGCAGTACTTC.

The V and J genes are TRBV6-5 and TRBJ2-5; TRBD1 might be the D (6 bases). Germline loops: CDR1 MNHEY, CDR2 SVGAGI. Trimming removed 6 bases at V and 5 bases at J, with 22 bases between. The CDR3 is 16 amino acids. DNA of the CDR3: TGTGCCAGCAGCTACAGGGCAGGGCCAGGGAAGGAGACCCAGTACTTC. Translation gives CASSYRAGPGKETQYF.

The chain has TRBV4-1 and TRBJ2-7, with 7 bases fitting TRBD1. CDR1 is MGHRA, CDR2 YSYEKL, per germline. This CDR3 spans 16 amino acids. With 0 bases clipped from V and 3 bases from J, the junction kept 8 bases outside the gene matches. As DNA, the CDR3 is TGCGCCAGCAGCCAAGATCATAACAGGGGCCTCTACGAGCAGTACTTC. This codes for CASSQDHNRGLYEQYF.

Regarding this clone: Other DNA sequences of this sample code for an identical CDR3. This chain links TRBV27 with TRBJ2-7; D is unresolved. The CDR3 extends over 13 amino acids. CDR1 is MNHEY, CDR2 SMNVEV, per germline (reference sequence). V lost 3 bases and J 1 base, leaving 7 bases between the germline ends. CDR3 loop: CASSFAESYEQYF. In DNA, the CDR3 is TGTGCCAGCAGTTTTGCTGAATCCTACGAGCAGTACTTC.

This chain joins TRBV19 and TRBJ2-1; 9 nucleotides agree with TRBD2. The CDR3 is 15 amino acids. From germline, CDR1 is LNHDA and CDR2 SQIVND (reference sequence). V shed 2 bases and J 7 bases; nucleotides not matched to a gene: 6. CDR3: CASSIRTSVSNEQFF. CDR3 DNA: TGTGCCAGTAGTATAAGGACTAGCGTTTCTAATGAGCAGTTCTTC.

The chain is built from TRBV11-2 and TRBJ1-1; tentatively, D is TRBD1 (5 bases). This CDR3 comprises 14 residues. V was shortened by 1 base and J by 6 bases, with 12 bases between the two germline ends. Germline CDR1 is SGHAT and CDR2 is FQNNGV. CDR3 protein: CASSLVPGGAEAFF. CDR3 sequence (DNA): TGTGCCAGCAGCTTAGTACCGGGAGGGGCTGAAGCTTTCTTT.

V is TRBV27 and J is TRBJ2-5, with 9 bases identical to TRBD1. CDR1 MNHEY and CDR2 SMNVEV come from the germline V gene (reference sequence). The V and J ends lost 5 bases and 5 bases, in that order; junction bases with no gene match: 12. This CDR3 region has 16 residues. The CDR3 reads CASSPLPGQGTETQYF. CDR3 nucleotide sequence: TGTGCCAGCAGTCCCTTACCGGGACAGGGTACGGAGACCCAGTACTTC.

This clone has only one observation. CDR3 protein: CASSSPGLAGGEQFF. The CDR3 DNA follows: TGTGCCAGCAGTTCTCCGGGACTAGCGGGAGGTGAGCAGTTCTTC. The chain couples TRBV28 to TRBJ2-1; 15 positions match TRBD2. J gave up 9 bases and V 4 bases, and 4 bases lay outside the gene matches. The germline V gene encodes CDR1 MDHEN and CDR2 SYDVKM. The CDR3 totals 15 residues.

The chain employs TRBV7-6 and TRBJ2-3; D is possibly TRBD2 (5 bases). The V gene lost 2 bases and the J gene lost 0 bases, with 9 bases spanning the gap. The germline gives CDR1 SGHVS, CDR2 FNYEAQ. The CDR3 totals 15 residues. CDR3 region: CASSLRRTSTDTQYF. CDR3 bases: TGTGCCAGCAGCTTACGCCGGACTAGCACAGATACGCAGTATTTT. Complete variable domain (other parts from reference TRBV7-6 and TRBJ2-3): GAGVSQSPRYKVTKRGQDVALRCDPISGHVSLYWYRQALGQGPEFLTYFNYEAQQDKSGLPNDRFSAERPEGSISTLTIQRTEQRDSAMYRCASSLRRTSTDTQYFGPGTRLTVL.

V gene TRBV28 combines with J gene TRBJ2-1, with 7 bases matching TRBD2. Germline V gene lookup returns CDR1 MDHEN and CDR2 SYDVKM. The CDR3 contains 17 residues. Germline trimming cut 3 bases from V and 0 bases from J; bases unmatched to any gene: 8. This CDR3 is CASSFPAGSSSYNEQFF. The CDR3 DNA sequence: TGTGCCAGCAGTTTTCCAGCGGGATCCAGCTCCTACAATGAGCAGTTCTTC.

The gene calls are TRBV29-1 and TRBJ2-2; D remains ambiguous. V gave up 2 bases and J gave up 0 bases, with 4 bases separating them. This CDR3 comprises 13 residues. Germline CDR1 and CDR2: SQVTM and ANQGSEA. CDR3 protein: CSVEQPNTGELFF. The CDR3 coding sequence is TGCAGCGTTGAACAGCCGAACACCGGGGAGCTGTTTTTT.

The chain uses TRBV27 and TRBJ2-1; 11 bases align to TRBD2. Germline V gene data show CDR1 as MNHEY and CDR2 as SMNVEV (reference sequence). The CDR3 sequence is 13 residues long. V was clipped by 6 bases and J by 10 bases; unmatched bases: 5. CDR3 residues: CASRNGLAGEQFF. CDR3 nucleotides: TGTGCCAGCAGAAATGGACTAGCGGGCGAGCAGTTCTTC.

The V gene is TRBV7-9, the J gene TRBJ2-5; 14 bases align to TRBD2. Germline assignment: CDR1 SEHNR and CDR2 FQNEAQ (reference sequence). The CDR3 consists of 18 residues. The V gene end was trimmed by 1 base and the J gene end by 1 base; junction bases not matched to a gene: 5. The CDR3 DNA sequence: TGTGCCAGCAGCTTAGGGACTAGCGGGAGGTGGAGCCAAGAGACCCAGTACTTC. Its protein product is CASSLGTSGRWSQETQYF.

The chain carries TRBV9 and TRBJ2-5; D is tentatively TRBD1 or TRBD2 (5 bases each). CDR3 length: 14 residues. The V gene lost 4 bases and the J gene lost 5 bases, with 15 bases spanning the gap. The germline V gene encodes CDR1 SGDLS and CDR2 YYNGEE. The CDR3 DNA reads as TGTGCCAGCAGCAACCGGGACGGCGGGGAGACCCAGTACTTC. This encodes CASSNRDGGETQYF.

The chain joins TRBV19 to TRBJ2-1; 10 nucleotides line up with TRBD1. Per the germline V gene, CDR1 is LNHDA and CDR2 is SQIVND (reference sequence). Trimming cost V 5 bases and J 7 bases; bases outside gene matches: 8. CDR3 length: 15 amino acids. CDR3 loop: CASSDGTGAGNEQFF. The CDR3 DNA sequence: TGTGCCAGTAGTGACGGGACAGGGGCTGGGAATGAGCAGTTCTTC.

The V gene is TRBV4-1, the J gene TRBJ2-1; D is possibly TRBD1 (6 bases). V was pared by 0 bases and J by 2 bases, with 11 bases between. This CDR3 is 16 amino acids long. The germline V gene encodes CDR1 MGHRA and CDR2 YSYEKL. The CDR3 loop is CASSQDHREPYNEQFF. In DNA, the CDR3 is TGCGCCAGCAGCCAAGACCACAGGGAGCCCTACAATGAGCAGTTCTTC.

This clone was counted between two and nine times. Possible read error: a much larger clone is one base away. The rearrangement joins TRBV9 to TRBJ1-1, with a weak D call TRBD1 (5 bases). Trimming shortened V by 3 bases and J by 1 base, and 7 bases separated the two germline ends. The CDR3 is 13 residues long. Per germline, CDR1 SGDLS and CDR2 YYNGEE. CDR3: CASSDGGNTEAFF. Here the CDR3 DNA reads TGTGCCAGCAGCGACGGGGGGAACACTGAAGCTTTCTTT.

This clone was recorded only once. This rearrangement joins TRBV4-1 to TRBJ2-1; 11 bases map to TRBD2. The CDR3 contains 16 residues. Trimming took 1 base from V and 3 from J; bases not matched to a gene: 2. Germline-derived CDR1 and CDR2 are MGHRA and YSYEKL. CDR3 in amino acids: CASSQGGTSGYNEQFF. CDR3 nucleotides: TGCGCCAGCAGCCAAGGAGGGACTAGCGGCTACAATGAGCAGTTCTTC.

About this clone: The sample carries other DNA sequences with the same CDR3. This sequence joins TRBV19 and TRBJ2-7, with D possibly TRBD2 on 6 matching bases. CDR3 length: 14 amino acids. Germline V gene lookup returns CDR1 LNHDA and CDR2 SQIVND (reference sequence). Trimming stripped 4 bases from V and 3 bases from J, with 13 bases between. The CDR3 bases are TGTGCCAGTAGTACCGGGGACTCCCACTACGAGCAGTACTTC. Amino acid sequence: CASSTGDSHYEQYF. Supplemented by reference TRBV19 and TRBJ2-7, the full variable domain reads DGGITQSPKYLFRKEGQNVTLSCEQNLNHDAMYWYRQDPGQGLRLIYYSQIVNDFQKGDIAEGYSVSREKKESFPLTVTSAQKNPTAFYLCASSTGDSHYEQYFGPGTRLTVT.

The genes are TRBV5-4 and TRBJ1-1, with unresolved D. The germline gives CDR1 SGHNT, CDR2 YYREEE (reference sequence). V was cut by 0 bases and J by 5 bases, with 5 bases left in between. The CDR3 runs to 12 residues. The CDR3 DNA sequence: TGTGCCAGCAGCTTGGAACGGACTGAAGCTTTCTTT. Translation gives CASSLERTEAFF.

The V call is TRBV10-3, the J call TRBJ2-2; TRBD1 is a possible D gene (5 bases). The CDR3 loop spans 14 amino acids. V was shortened by 6 bases and J by 5 bases, with 13 bases between the two germline ends. Germline-derived CDR1 and CDR2 are ENHRY and SYGVKD. The CDR3: CAISQLQGTGELFF. CDR3 bases: TGTGCCATCAGCCAACTTCAGGGTACCGGGGAGCTGTTTTTT.

This rearrangement joins TRBV7-9 to TRBJ2-1, with TRBD2 as a possible D gene (6 bases). This CDR3 is 15 amino acids long. Trimming removed 5 bases from V and 0 bases from J, with 11 bases in between. The germline V gene encodes CDR1 SEHNR and CDR2 FQNEAQ (reference sequence). CDR3: CASSGGVSSYNEQFF. CDR3 DNA sequence: TGTGCCAGCAGCGGAGGGGTTAGCTCCTACAATGAGCAGTTCTTC.

Only one count was recorded for this clone. This chain links TRBV7-9 with TRBJ2-1; no clear D. V dropped 2 bases and J dropped 6 bases, with 14 bases sitting between them. CDR1 SEHNR and CDR2 FQNEAQ come from the germline V gene (reference sequence). The length of the CDR3 is 15 residues. The CDR3 loop reads CASSLSELGFNEQFF. DNA for the CDR3: TGTGCCAGCAGCTTAAGTGAGTTAGGCTTCAATGAGCAGTTCTTC.

For the CDR3, the DNA is TGTGCCAGCAGTTACTCGAGCAGGGTCGAAGATACGCAGTATTTT. Residues: CASSYSSRVEDTQYF. The rearrangement joins TRBV6-5 to TRBJ2-3; TRBD1 is a possible D gene (5 bases). Trimming cost V 0 bases and J 5 bases, with 12 bases left between them. Germline values: CDR1 MNHEY, CDR2 SVGAGI. This CDR3 comprises 15 residues.

Regarding this clone: Other DNA sequences from this sample encode an identical CDR3 as well. The chain couples TRBV9 to TRBJ2-7; 10 positions match TRBD1. Per the germline V gene, CDR1 is SGDLS and CDR2 is YYNGEE. The trim removed 3 bases at V and 1 base at J, leaving 4 bases unmatched. The CDR3 extends over 15 amino acids. This chain's CDR3 is CASSEGDRGSYEQYF. Written as DNA, the CDR3 is TGTGCCAGCAGCGAGGGGGACAGGGGATCCTACGAGCAGTACTTC.

The V call is TRBV7-9, the J call TRBJ2-7, with D unresolved. CDR1 and CDR2 from the germline V gene are SEHNR and FQNEAQ (reference sequence). CDR3 length equals 13 residues. Trimming removed 5 bases at V and 6 bases at J, with 14 bases between. The CDR3: CASSPTDRREQYF. The CDR3 DNA sequence: TGTGCCAGCAGCCCCACGGACCGTCGCGAGCAGTACTTC.